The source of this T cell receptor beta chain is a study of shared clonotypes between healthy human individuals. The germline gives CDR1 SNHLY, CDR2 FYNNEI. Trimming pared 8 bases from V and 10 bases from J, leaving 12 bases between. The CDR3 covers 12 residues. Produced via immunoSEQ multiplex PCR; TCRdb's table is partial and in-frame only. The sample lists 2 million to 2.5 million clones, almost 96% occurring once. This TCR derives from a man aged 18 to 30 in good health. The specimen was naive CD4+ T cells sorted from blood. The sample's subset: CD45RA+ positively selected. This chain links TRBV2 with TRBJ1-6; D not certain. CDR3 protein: CASAIGRSPLHF. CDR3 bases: TGTGCCAGCGCTATCGGGCGGTCACCCCTCCACTTT.